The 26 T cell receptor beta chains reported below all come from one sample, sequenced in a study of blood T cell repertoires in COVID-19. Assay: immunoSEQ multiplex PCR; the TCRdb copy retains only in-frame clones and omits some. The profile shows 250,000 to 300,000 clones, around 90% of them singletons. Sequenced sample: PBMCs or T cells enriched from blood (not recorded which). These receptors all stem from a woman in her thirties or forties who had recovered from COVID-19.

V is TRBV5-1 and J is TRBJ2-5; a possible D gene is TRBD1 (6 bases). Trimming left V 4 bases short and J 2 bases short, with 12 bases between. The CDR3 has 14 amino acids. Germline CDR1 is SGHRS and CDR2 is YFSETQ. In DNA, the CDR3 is TGCGCCAGCAGCCAGGGGCCTGGGCAAGAGACCCAGTACTTC. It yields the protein CASSQGPGQETQYF. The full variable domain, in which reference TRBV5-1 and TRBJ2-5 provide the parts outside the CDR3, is KAGVTQTPRYLIKTRGQQVTLSCSPISGHRSVSWYQQTPGQGLQFLFEYFSETQRNKGNFPGRFSGRQFSNSRSEMNVSTLELGDSALYLCASSQGPGQETQYFGPGTRLLVL.

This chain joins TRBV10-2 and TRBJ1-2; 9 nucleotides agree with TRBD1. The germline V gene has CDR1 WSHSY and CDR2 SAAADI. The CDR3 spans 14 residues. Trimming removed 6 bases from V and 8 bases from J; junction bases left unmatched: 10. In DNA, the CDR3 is TGCGCCAGCAGGGAGACCGGGACAGGGTCCGGCTACACCTTC. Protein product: CASRETGTGSGYTF.

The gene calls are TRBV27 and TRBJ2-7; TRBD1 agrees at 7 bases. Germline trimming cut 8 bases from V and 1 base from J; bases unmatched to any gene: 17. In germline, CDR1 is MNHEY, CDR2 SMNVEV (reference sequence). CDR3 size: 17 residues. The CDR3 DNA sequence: TGTGCCAGCCTTAGAACCGCGGACAGGAGTTCTTCCTACGAGCAGTACTTC. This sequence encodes CASLRTADRSSSYEQYF.

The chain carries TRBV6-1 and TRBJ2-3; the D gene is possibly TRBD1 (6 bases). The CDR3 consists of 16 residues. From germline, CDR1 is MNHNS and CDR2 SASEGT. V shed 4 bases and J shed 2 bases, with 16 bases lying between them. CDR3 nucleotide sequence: TGTGCCAGCAGTGTTTCTAGACAGGTAAACACAGATACGCAGTATTTT. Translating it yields CASSVSRQVNTDTQYF.

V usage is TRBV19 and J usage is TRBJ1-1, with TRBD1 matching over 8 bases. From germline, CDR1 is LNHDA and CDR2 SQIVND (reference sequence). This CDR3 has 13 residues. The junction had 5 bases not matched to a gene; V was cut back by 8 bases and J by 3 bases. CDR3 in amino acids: CASFRGRDTEAFF. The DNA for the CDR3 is TGTGCCAGTTTCAGGGGGCGGGACACTGAAGCTTTCTTT.

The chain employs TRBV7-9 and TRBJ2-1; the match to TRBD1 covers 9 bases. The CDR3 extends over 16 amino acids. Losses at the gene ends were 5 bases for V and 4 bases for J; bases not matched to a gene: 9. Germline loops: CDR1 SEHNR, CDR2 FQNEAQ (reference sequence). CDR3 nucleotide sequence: TGTGCCAGCAGCCCCGTACAGGGGGCGAGGTACAATGAGCAGTTCTTC. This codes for CASSPVQGARYNEQFF.

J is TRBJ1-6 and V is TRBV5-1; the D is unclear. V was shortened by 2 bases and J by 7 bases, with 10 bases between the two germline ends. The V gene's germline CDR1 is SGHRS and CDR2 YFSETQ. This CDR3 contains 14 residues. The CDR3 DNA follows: TGCGCCAGCAGCTTCGGGGAGGGAAATTCACCCCTCCACTTT. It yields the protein CASSFGEGNSPLHF.

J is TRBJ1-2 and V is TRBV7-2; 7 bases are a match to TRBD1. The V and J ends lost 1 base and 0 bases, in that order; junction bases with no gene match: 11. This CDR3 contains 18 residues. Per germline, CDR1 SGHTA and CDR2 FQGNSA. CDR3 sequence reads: CASSLGEGATLSNYGYTF. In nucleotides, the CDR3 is TGTGCCAGCAGCTTAGGAGAGGGGGCGACCCTCTCTAACTATGGCTACACCTTC.

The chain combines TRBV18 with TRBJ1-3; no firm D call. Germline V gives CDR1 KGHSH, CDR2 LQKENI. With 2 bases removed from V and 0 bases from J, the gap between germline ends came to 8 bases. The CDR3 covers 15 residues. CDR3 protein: CASSPGSGSGNTIYF. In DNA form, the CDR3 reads TGTGCCAGCTCACCAGGTTCGGGCTCTGGAAACACCATATATTTT.

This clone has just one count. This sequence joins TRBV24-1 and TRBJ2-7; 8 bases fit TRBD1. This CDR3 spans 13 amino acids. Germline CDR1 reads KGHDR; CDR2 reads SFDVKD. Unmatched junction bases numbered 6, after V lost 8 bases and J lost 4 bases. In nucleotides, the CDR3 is TGTGCCACCACCTTGGACAGGGCTTACGAGCAGTACTTC. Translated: CATTLDRAYEQYF.

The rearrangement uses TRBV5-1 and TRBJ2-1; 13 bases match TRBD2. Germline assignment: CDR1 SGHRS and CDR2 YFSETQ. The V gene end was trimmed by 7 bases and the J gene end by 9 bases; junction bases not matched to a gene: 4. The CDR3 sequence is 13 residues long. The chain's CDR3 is CASRLAGGVEQFF. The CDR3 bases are TGCGCCAGCCGACTAGCGGGAGGCGTTGAGCAGTTCTTC. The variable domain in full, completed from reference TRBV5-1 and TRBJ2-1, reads KAGVTQTPRYLIKTRGQQVTLSCSPISGHRSVSWYQQTPGQGLQFLFEYFSETQRNKGNFPGRFSGRQFSNSRSEMNVSTLELGDSALYLCASRLAGGVEQFFGPGTRLTVL.

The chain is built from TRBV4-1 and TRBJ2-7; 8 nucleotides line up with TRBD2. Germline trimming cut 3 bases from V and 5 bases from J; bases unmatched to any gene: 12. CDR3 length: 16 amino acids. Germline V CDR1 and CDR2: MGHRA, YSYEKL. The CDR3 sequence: CASSQLAGTFLNEQYF. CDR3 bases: TGCGCCAGCAGCCAGCTAGCGGGTACTTTTTTGAACGAGCAGTACTTC.

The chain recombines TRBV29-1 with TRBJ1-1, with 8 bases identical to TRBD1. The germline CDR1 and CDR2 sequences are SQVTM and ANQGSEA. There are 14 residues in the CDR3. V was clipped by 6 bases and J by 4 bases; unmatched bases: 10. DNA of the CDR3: TGCAGCGTCGCTAGGACAGGGAGTGGCACTGAAGCTTTCTTT. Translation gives CSVARTGSGTEAFF.

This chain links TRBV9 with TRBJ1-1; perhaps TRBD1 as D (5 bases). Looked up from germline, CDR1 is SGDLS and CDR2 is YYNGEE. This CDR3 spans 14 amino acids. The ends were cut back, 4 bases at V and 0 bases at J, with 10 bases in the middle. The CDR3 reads CASSPLGVNTEAFF. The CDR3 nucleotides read TGTGCCAGCAGCCCTTTAGGGGTGAACACTGAAGCTTTCTTT.

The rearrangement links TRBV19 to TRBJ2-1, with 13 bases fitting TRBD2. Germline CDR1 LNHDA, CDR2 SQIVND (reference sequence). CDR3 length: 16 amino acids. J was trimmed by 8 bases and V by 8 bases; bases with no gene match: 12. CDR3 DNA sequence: TGTGCCAGTGGAATAACAGGGACTAGCGGGACGTATGAGCAGTTCTTC. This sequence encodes CASGITGTSGTYEQFF. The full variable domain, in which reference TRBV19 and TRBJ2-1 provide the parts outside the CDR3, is DGGITQSPKYLFRKEGQNVTLSCEQNLNHDAMYWYRQDPGQGLRLIYYSQIVNDFQKGDIAEGYSVSREKKESFPLTVTSAQKNPTAFYLCASGITGTSGTYEQFFGPGTRLTVL.

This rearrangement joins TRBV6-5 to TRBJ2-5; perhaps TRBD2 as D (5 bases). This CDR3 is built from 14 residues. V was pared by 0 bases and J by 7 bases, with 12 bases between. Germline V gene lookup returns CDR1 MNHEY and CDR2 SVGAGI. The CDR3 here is CASSYSPGVGTQYF. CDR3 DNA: TGTGCCAGCAGTTACTCCCCCGGGGTCGGGACCCAGTACTTC.

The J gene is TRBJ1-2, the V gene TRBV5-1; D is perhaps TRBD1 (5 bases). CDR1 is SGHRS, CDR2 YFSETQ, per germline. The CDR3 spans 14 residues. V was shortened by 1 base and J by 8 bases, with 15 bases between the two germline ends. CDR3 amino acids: CASSLPAGFEGYTF. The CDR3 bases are TGCGCCAGCAGCTTGCCAGCAGGGTTTGAAGGCTACACCTTC. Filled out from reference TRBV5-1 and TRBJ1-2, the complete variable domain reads KAGVTQTPRYLIKTRGQQVTLSCSPISGHRSVSWYQQTPGQGLQFLFEYFSETQRNKGNFPGRFSGRQFSNSRSEMNVSTLELGDSALYLCASSLPAGFEGYTFGSGTRLTVV.

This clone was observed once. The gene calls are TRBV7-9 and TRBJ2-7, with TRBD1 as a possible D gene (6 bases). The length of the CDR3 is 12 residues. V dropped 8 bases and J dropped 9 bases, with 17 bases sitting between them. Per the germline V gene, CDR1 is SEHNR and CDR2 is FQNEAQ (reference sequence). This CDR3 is CASADRTVGQYF. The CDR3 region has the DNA TGTGCCAGCGCGGACCGGACAGTCGGGCAGTACTTC. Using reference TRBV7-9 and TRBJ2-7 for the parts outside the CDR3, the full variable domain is DTGVSQNPRHKITKRGQNVTFRCDPISEHNRLYWYRQTLGQGPEFLTYFQNEAQLEKSRLLSDRFSAERPKGSFSTLEIQRTEQGDSAMYLCASADRTVGQYFGPGTRLTVT.

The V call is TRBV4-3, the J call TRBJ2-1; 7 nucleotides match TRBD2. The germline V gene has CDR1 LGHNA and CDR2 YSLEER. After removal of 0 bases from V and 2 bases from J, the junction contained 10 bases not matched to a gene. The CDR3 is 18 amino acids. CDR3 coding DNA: TGCGCCAGCAGCCAAGATCCTTTTTGGCGGGAGACCTACAATGAGCAGTTCTTC. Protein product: CASSQDPFWRETYNEQFF.

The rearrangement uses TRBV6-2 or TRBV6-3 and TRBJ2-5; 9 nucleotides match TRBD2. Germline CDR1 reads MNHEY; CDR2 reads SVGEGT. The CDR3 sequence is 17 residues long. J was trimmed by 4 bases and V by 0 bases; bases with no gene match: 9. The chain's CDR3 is CASSYSHLAGFRETQYF. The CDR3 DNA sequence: TGTGCCAGCAGTTACTCGCATCTAGCGGGGTTTCGAGAGACCCAGTACTTC.

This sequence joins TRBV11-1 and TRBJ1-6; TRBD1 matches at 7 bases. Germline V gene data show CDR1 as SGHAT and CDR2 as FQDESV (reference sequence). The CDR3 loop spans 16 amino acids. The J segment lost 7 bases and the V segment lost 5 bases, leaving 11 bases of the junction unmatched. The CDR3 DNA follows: TGTGCCAGCAGCACCCGGGACAGAAGATCAAATTCACCCCTCCACTTT. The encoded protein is CASSTRDRRSNSPLHF. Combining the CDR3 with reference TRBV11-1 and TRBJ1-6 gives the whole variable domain EAEVAQSPRYKITEKSQAVAFWCDPISGHATLYWYRQILGQGPELLVQFQDESVVDDSQLPKDRFSAERLKGVDSTLKIQPAELGDSAMYLCASSTRDRRSNSPLHFGNGTRLTVT.

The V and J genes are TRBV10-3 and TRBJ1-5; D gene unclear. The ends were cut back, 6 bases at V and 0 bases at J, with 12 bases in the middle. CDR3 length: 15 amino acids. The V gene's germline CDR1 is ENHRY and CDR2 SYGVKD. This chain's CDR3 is CAISAETFSNQPQHF. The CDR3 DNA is TGTGCCATCAGCGCGGAGACTTTTAGCAATCAGCCCCAGCATTTT.

CDR3 DNA: TGTGCCAGCTCACTCCAGCGGGACACACTCAGATATGGCTACACCTTC. The encoded protein is CASSLQRDTLRYGYTF. The chain is built from TRBV18 and TRBJ1-2, with TRBD1 as a possible D gene (6 bases). The CDR3 loop spans 16 amino acids. CDR1 KGHSH and CDR2 LQKENI come from the germline V gene. Between the trimmed V and J ends, which lost 4 bases and 5 bases, there was a span of 20 bases.

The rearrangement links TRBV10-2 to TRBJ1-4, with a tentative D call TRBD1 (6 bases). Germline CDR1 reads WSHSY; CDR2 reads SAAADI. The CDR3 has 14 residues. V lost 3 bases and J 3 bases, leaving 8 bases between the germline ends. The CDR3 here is CASSDAGANEKLFF. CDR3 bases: TGCGCCAGCAGTGACGCAGGGGCTAATGAAAAACTGTTTTTT.

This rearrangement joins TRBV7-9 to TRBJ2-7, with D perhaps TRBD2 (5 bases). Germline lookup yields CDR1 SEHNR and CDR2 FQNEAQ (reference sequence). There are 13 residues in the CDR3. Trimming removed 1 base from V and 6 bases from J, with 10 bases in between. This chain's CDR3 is CASSLGGLTEQYF. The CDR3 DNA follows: TGTGCCAGCAGCTTAGGAGGACTGACCGAGCAGTACTTC.

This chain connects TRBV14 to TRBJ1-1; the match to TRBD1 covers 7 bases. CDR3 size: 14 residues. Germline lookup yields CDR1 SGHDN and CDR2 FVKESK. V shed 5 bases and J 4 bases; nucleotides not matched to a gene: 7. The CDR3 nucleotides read TGTGCCAGCAGCAGAGACAGGGTAGGCACTGAAGCTTTCTTT. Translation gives CASSRDRVGTEAFF.